This is a list of T cell receptor beta chains from one sample in a study of blood T cell repertoires in COVID-19. The protocol was immunoSEQ multiplex PCR, while the TCRdb copy is restricted to in-frame clones and leaves out a portion. The data hold more than 300,000 clones, with roughly nine tenths observed a single time. What was sequenced was PBMCs or T cells enriched from blood (not recorded which). These receptors were collected from a woman younger than 45 who had been exposed to COVID-19. The CDR3 runs from the conserved cysteine through the conserved F or W. The D gene is left open where the match is weak. Clone size is not always given. Where it is, it says once, few, many or a class for expanded clones.

V gene: TRBV11-2
D gene: TRBD2
J gene: TRBJ2-7
clone size: NA
CDR3 DNA: TGTGCCAGCAGCTGGGAGCGGGGAGGTAACGAGCAGTACTTC
CDR3 protein: CASSWERGGNEQYF

V gene: TRBV9
D gene: TRBD1
J gene: TRBJ1-1
clone size: once
CDR3 DNA: TGTGCCAGCAGTGCAGACAGGGGGTGGGGAGGCACTGAAGCTTTCTTT
CDR3 protein: CASSADRGWGGTEAFF

V gene: TRBV5-6
D gene: TRBD2
J gene: TRBJ2-7
clone size: NA
CDR3 DNA: TGTGCCAGCAGCTTGGCTAGCGGGGGGCCCTCTTACGAGCAGTACTTC
CDR3 protein: CASSLASGGPSYEQYF

V gene: TRBV27
D gene: NA
J gene: TRBJ1-6
clone size: NA
CDR3 DNA: TGTGCCAGCAGTTTCGGGGGCGGGGGTTCACCCCTCCACTTT
CDR3 protein: CASSFGGGGSPLHF

V gene: TRBV15
D gene: NA
J gene: TRBJ2-7
clone size: NA
CDR3 DNA: TGTGCCACCAGCAGAGCCGCCTCGGGGTACGAGCAGTACTTC
CDR3 protein: CATSRAASGYEQYF

V gene: TRBV27
D gene: TRBD1
J gene: TRBJ1-6
clone size: NA
CDR3 DNA: TGTGCCAGCGGGGGTCCCCCGGGACAGGGCTCTCGGTCACCCCTCCACTTT
CDR3 protein: CASGGPPGQGSRSPLHF

V gene: TRBV27
D gene: NA
J gene: TRBJ1-6
clone size: NA
CDR3 DNA: TGTGCCAGCAGTTTCACCCCTTTTTTGGGGAGGAATTCCTATAATTCACCCCTCCACTTT
CDR3 protein: CASSFTPFLGRNSYNSPLHF

V gene: TRBV27
D gene: NA
J gene: TRBJ1-6
clone size: NA
CDR3 DNA: TGTGCCAGCAGTTTGGGGTCAGGGTTCAATTCACCCCTCCACTTT
CDR3 protein: CASSLGSGFNSPLHF

V gene: TRBV14
D gene: TRBD1
J gene: TRBJ1-1
clone size: NA
CDR3 DNA: TGTGCCAGCAGCCGACAGGGGGACACTGAAGCTTTCTTT
CDR3 protein: CASSRQGDTEAFF

V gene: TRBV19
D gene: NA
J gene: TRBJ1-4
clone size: NA
CDR3 DNA: TGTGCCAGTAGTATAGTAGGCGGTGAAAAACTGTTTTTT
CDR3 protein: CASSIVGGEKLFF

V gene: TRBV4-1
D gene: TRBD1
J gene: TRBJ1-2
clone size: once
CDR3 DNA: TGCGCCAGCAGCCACGTACAGGGGCCCACATATGGCTACACCTTC
CDR3 protein: CASSHVQGPTYGYTF

V gene: TRBV13
D gene: NA
J gene: TRBJ2-3
clone size: once
CDR3 DNA: TGTGCCAGCAGCGAACCCCCCAGGTGGGATACGCAGTATTTT
CDR3 protein: CASSEPPRWDTQYF

V gene: TRBV5-4
D gene: NA
J gene: TRBJ1-4
clone size: NA
CDR3 DNA: TGTGCCAGCAGCTTAGGGACACTCGAAAAACTGTTTTTT
CDR3 protein: CASSLGTLEKLFF

V gene: TRBV12-5
D gene: TRBD2
J gene: TRBJ2-1
clone size: NA
CDR3 DNA: TGTGCTAGTGGTCTACGACTAGCGGGGGTCCACAATGAGCAGTTCTTC
CDR3 protein: CASGLRLAGVHNEQFF

V gene: TRBV9
D gene: TRBD2
J gene: TRBJ2-3
clone size: NA
CDR3 DNA: TGTGCCAGCAGCTTTCGACTAGCGCCAGATACGCAGTATTTT
CDR3 protein: CASSFRLAPDTQYF

V gene: TRBV7-9
D gene: NA
J gene: TRBJ1-3
clone size: NA
CDR3 DNA: TGTGCCAGCAGCTTAAGCTCCTCTGGAAACACCATATATTTT
CDR3 protein: CASSLSSSGNTIYF

V gene: TRBV10-3
D gene: TRBD1
J gene: TRBJ1-1
clone size: NA
CDR3 DNA: TGTGCCATCAGTGACGCGGACAGGGGGCGTACTGAAGCTTTCTTT
CDR3 protein: CAISDADRGRTEAFF

V gene: TRBV18
D gene: NA
J gene: TRBJ1-1
clone size: once
CDR3 DNA: TGTGCCAGCTCACCACTTTGGGGGGATGACACTGAAGCTTTCTTT
CDR3 protein: CASSPLWGDDTEAFF

V gene: TRBV4-1
D gene: NA
J gene: TRBJ1-5
clone size: NA
CDR3 DNA: TGCGCCAGCAGCCAAGAGTTCGGGGTTAGCAATCAGCCCCAGCATTTT
CDR3 protein: CASSQEFGVSNQPQHF

V gene: TRBV11-3
D gene: NA
J gene: TRBJ1-6
clone size: NA
CDR3 DNA: TGTGCCAGCAGTCAAGACAGTTCACCCCTCCACTTT
CDR3 protein: CASSQDSSPLHF

V gene: TRBV4-1
D gene: NA
J gene: TRBJ2-7
clone size: NA
CDR3 DNA: TGCGCCAGCAGCCAAGAAGCACAGGGTAATGAGCAGTACTTC
CDR3 protein: CASSQEAQGNEQYF

V gene: TRBV18
D gene: TRBD1
J gene: TRBJ2-7
clone size: NA
CDR3 DNA: TGTGCCAGCTTTGGGGACAGGCACTCCTACGAGCAGTACTTC
CDR3 protein: CASFGDRHSYEQYF

V gene: TRBV7-2
D gene: TRBD1
J gene: TRBJ1-5
clone size: NA
CDR3 DNA: TGTGCCAGCAGCTTTAACAGGGGAGGTCAGCCCCAGCATTTT
CDR3 protein: CASSFNRGGQPQHF

V gene: TRBV6-1
D gene: TRBD2
J gene: TRBJ2-3
clone size: NA
CDR3 DNA: TGTGCCAGCAGTGGGGCCGGGACTAGGTACACAGATACGCAGTATTTT
CDR3 protein: CASSGAGTRYTDTQYF

V gene: TRBV19
D gene: TRBD1
J gene: TRBJ1-2
clone size: NA
CDR3 DNA: TGTGCCACAAGCACCGGGACAGGGGATACTAACTATGGCTACACCTTC
CDR3 protein: CATSTGTGDTNYGYTF

V gene: TRBV9
D gene: NA
J gene: TRBJ2-5
clone size: NA
CDR3 DNA: TGTGCCAGCAGCGTAGGGGGGCAGGGTTTGTGGGAGACCCAGTACTTC
CDR3 protein: CASSVGGQGLWETQYF

V gene: TRBV30
D gene: TRBD2
J gene: TRBJ2-2
clone size: NA
CDR3 DNA: TGTGCCTGGAGAAGCGGGGGGGCCGGGGAGCTGTTTTTT
CDR3 protein: CAWRSGGAGELFF

V gene: TRBV6-5
D gene: NA
J gene: TRBJ1-2
clone size: NA
CDR3 DNA: TGTGCCAGCAGCCTGCCTGGGCAGGGGGGCTACACCTTC
CDR3 protein: CASSLPGQGGYTF

V gene: TRBV29-1
D gene: NA
J gene: TRBJ2-4
clone size: NA
CDR3 DNA: TGCAGCGTGGGCCAGGTAAACATTCAGTACTTC
CDR3 protein: CSVGQVNIQYF